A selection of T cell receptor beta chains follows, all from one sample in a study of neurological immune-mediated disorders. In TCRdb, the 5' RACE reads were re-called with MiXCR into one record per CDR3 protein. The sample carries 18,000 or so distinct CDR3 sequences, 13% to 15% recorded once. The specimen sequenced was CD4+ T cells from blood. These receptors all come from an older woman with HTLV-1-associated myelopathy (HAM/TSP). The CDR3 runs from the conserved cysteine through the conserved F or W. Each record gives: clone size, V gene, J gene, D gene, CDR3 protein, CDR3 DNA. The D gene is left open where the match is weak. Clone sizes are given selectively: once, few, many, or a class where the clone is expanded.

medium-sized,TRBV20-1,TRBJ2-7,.,CSAREIGRTVNEQYF,TGCAGTGCTAGAGAAATCGGCAGAACCGTCAACGAGCAGTACTTC
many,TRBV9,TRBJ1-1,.,CASSVDGNTEAFF,TGTGCCAGCAGCGTAGACGGGAACACTGAAGCTTTCTTT
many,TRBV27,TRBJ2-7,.,CASSLVTGYEQYF,TGTGCCAGCAGTTTAGTTACAGGATACGAGCAGTACTTC
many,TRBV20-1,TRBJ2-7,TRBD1,CSALKGQGTYEQYF,TGCAGTGCTCTGAAGGGACAGGGCACCTACGAGCAGTACTTC
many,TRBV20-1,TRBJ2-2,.,CSAGRGENTGELFF,TGCAGTGCCGGAAGGGGGGAGAACACCGGGGAGCTGTTTTTT
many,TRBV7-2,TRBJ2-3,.,CASSLVVTSDTQYF,TGTGCCAGCAGCTTAGTGGTGACATCGGATACGCAGTATTTT
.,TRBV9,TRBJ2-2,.,CASSDFRVRETGELFF,TGTGCCAGCAGCGACTTCCGGGTTAGAGAGACCGGGGAGCTGTTTTTT
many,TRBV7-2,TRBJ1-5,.,CASSFAGRQNNQPQHF,TGTGCCAGCAGCTTCGCGGGTCGACAGAACAATCAGCCCCAGCATTTT
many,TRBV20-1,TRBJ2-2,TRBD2,CSALGTSGENTGELFF,TGCAGTGCTCTTGGGACTAGCGGGGAAAACACCGGGGAGCTGTTTTTT
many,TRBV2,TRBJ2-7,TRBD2,CASSGGSSGRSYEQYF,TGTGCCAGCAGTGGGGGCTCTAGCGGGCGCTCCTACGAGCAGTACTTC
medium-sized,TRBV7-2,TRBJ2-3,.,CASSPGLDTQYF,TGTGCCAGCAGCCCCGGACTAGATACGCAGTATTTT
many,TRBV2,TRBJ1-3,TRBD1,CASRSDRGPGNTIYF,TGTGCCAGCAGATCGGACAGGGGGCCAGGAAACACCATATATTTT
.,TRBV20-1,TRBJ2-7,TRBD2,CSAGLAGGRYF,TGCAGTGCAGGACTAGCGGGGGGACGGTACTTC
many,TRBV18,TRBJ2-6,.,CASSARLSSGANVLTF,TGTGCCAGCTCAGCCAGGCTGAGCTCTGGGGCCAACGTCCTGACTTTC
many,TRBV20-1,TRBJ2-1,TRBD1,CSAARDRVGNEQFF,TGCAGTGCCGCCCGGGACAGGGTGGGCAATGAGCAGTTCTTC
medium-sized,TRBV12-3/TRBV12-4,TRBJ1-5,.,CASSFVGDQPQHF,TGTGCCAGCAGTTTCGTGGGGGATCAGCCCCAGCATTTT
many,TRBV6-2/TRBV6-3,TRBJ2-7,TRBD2,CASTLAGGGEQYF,TGTGCCAGCACCCTAGCGGGAGGTGGAGAGCAGTACTTC
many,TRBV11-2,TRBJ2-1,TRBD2,CASSLGTSVYNEQFF,TGTGCCAGCAGCCTCGGGACTAGCGTCTACAATGAGCAGTTCTTC
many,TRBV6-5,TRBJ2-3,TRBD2,CASSYSRGGRDTQYF,TGTGCCAGCAGTTACTCGCGGGGGGGCCGGGATACGCAGTATTTT
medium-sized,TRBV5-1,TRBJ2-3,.,CASNEGSTDTQYF,TGCGCCAGCAATGAGGGGAGCACAGATACGCAGTATTTT
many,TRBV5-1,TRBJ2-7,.,CASSLEAQIIEQYF,TGCGCCAGCAGCTTGGAGGCTCAGATCATTGAGCAGTACTTC
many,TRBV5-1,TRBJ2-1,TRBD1,CASSWGQGSNEQFF,TGCGCCAGCAGCTGGGGACAGGGTTCCAATGAGCAGTTCTTC
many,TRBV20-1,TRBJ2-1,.,CSAPTGNYNEQFF,TGCAGTGCTCCTACAGGTAACTACAATGAGCAGTTCTTC
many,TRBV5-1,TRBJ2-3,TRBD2,CASSFSGTSTDTQYF,TGCGCCAGCAGCTTTAGCGGGACTAGCACAGATACGCAGTATTTT
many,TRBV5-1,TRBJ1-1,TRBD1,CASYSGGNTEAFF,TGCGCCAGCTACTCAGGGGGCAACACTGAAGCTTTCTTT
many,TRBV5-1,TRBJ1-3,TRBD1,CASSLGPRQGSSGNTIYF,TGCGCCAGCAGCTTGGGGCCACGACAGGGCAGCTCTGGAAACACCATATATTTT
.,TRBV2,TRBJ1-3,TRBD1,CASVVGTASGNTIYF,TGTGCCAGCGTTGTTGGGACAGCCTCTGGAAACACCATATATTTT